This record looks at one TCR beta chain sequence and its context. This sample includes further DNA sequences coding for the same CDR3. Only in-frame clones appear in the TCRdb table, and some are missing; sequencing was by immunoSEQ multiplex PCR. The sample has around 300,000 clones, roughly 85% seen once. The CDR3 covers 12 residues. Germline V CDR1 and CDR2: MDHEN, SYDVKM. V lost 4 bases, J lost 4 bases, and 7 bases lay in between. These data come from a study of blood T cell repertoires in COVID-19. The sequencing sample was made of peripheral blood. V gene TRBV28 combines with J gene TRBJ1-2, with D maybe TRBD1 (6 bases). This clonotype was obtained from a human donor in a cohort sampled during active COVID-19. CDR3 sequence: CASSSTGYGYTF. CDR3 nucleotide sequence: TGTGCCAGCAGTTCGACAGGCTATGGCTACACCTTC.